A selection of T cell receptor beta chains follows, all from one sample in a study of T cell repertoires in cytomegalovirus infection. Each CDR3 protein is one row after TCRdb ran MiXCR on the reads. Here the sample spans 400,000 to 550,000 distinct CDR3 sequences, 10% to 12% being singletons. Specimen: PBMCs. Receptors were obtained from a human donor in good health (CMV status not recorded). Some clones in this sample may be carry-over from other donors' samples. Both conserved end residues are part of each CDR3. A D gene is named only where the DNA matches it firmly. A row's size may be missing; if present it is once, few, many or a size class.

many	14	TRBV28	TRBJ2-1	TRBD2	TGTGCCAGCAGCAACCCTGACGGGGGGAATGAGCAGTTCTTC	CASSNPDGGNEQFF
many	15	TRBV7-2	TRBJ2-7	.	TGTGCCAGCAGCCTAACTACCCTTATGACCTACGAGCAGTACTTC	CASSLTTLMTYEQYF
many	14	TRBV6-2/TRBV6-3	TRBJ1-1	TRBD1	TGTGCCAGCAGTTACTCGAATAAGGGGGCTCCCGCTTTCTTT	CASSYSNKGAPAFF
.	15	TRBV5-5	TRBJ2-1	.	TGTGCCAGCAGCCTATCTGGGAGTGGGAACAATGAGCAGTTCTTC	CASSLSGSGNNEQFF
many	15	TRBV4-1	TRBJ1-5	TRBD1	TGCGCCAGCAGCCAAGATTGGGGCAGGGGGAAGCCCCAGCATTTT	CASSQDWGRGKPQHF
many	13	TRBV12-3/TRBV12-4	TRBJ2-3	.	TGTGCCAGCAGTTTTGTGGGTGCGGATACGCAGTATTTT	CASSFVGADTQYF
many	13	TRBV11-2	TRBJ2-1	.	TGTGCCAGCAGCTTAGGGACTTACAATGAGCAGTTCTTC	CASSLGTYNEQFF
many	15	TRBV12-3/TRBV12-4	TRBJ1-1	.	TGTGCCAGCAGACCTGGGACCGGCCTGAACACTGAAGCTTTCTTT	CASRPGTGLNTEAFF
.	14	TRBV7-9	TRBJ1-2	TRBD1	TGTGCCAGCAGCAATACGGGACAGATGGGGGGCTACACCTTC	CASSNTGQMGGYTF
.	17	TRBV5-1	TRBJ2-1	.	TGCGCCAGCAGCTTTCGGACGGTGAACCCAGCCTACAATGAGCAGTTCTTC	CASSFRTVNPAYNEQFF
few	9	TRBV29-1	TRBJ1-2	.	TGCAGCGATCACTTAGAGCCTTTCTTC	CSDHLEPFF
few	13	TRBV9	TRBJ2-5	.	TGTGCCAGCAGCGTAGATGGTTTGGAGACCCAGTACTTC	CASSVDGLETQYF
many	11	TRBV12-3/TRBV12-4	TRBJ1-1	.	TGTGCCACCGGAGGGAACACTGAAGCTTTCTTT	CATGGNTEAFF
many	17	TRBV3-1	TRBJ1-2	TRBD1	TGTGCCAGCAGCCAAAGTTTAATGACAGGGGGCCTCTCTGGCTACACCTTC	CASSQSLMTGGLSGYTF
.	21	TRBV4-2	TRBJ1-4	TRBD1	TGTGCCAGCAGCCAAGATCGTAGTTGGGCAGGGGGCGGCTTGGATCGCGAAAAACTGTTTTTT	CASSQDRSWAGGGLDREKLFF
many	14	TRBV3-1	TRBJ2-2	TRBD1	TGTGCCAGCAGCCAGACAGGGGGGCTCGGGGAGCTGTTTTTT	CASSQTGGLGELFF
many	15	TRBV6-1	TRBJ2-7	TRBD2	TGTGCCAGCAGGCCCCTGGCGGGGGGTATCTACGAGCAGTACTTC	CASRPLAGGIYEQYF
many	14	TRBV7-8	TRBJ2-5	.	TGTGCCAGCAGCTTAGTGGCCTATGGGGAGACCCAGTACTTC	CASSLVAYGETQYF
.	12	TRBV20-1	TRBJ1-2	TRBD1	TGCAGTGCCAGCGGACAGGGGAACGGCTACACCTTC	CSASGQGNGYTF
few	15	TRBV6-5	TRBJ2-1	.	TGTGCCAGCAGCCCCGGACTGAGCTCCTACAATGAGCAGTTCTTC	CASSPGLSSYNEQFF
many	15	TRBV27	TRBJ1-5	.	TGTGCCAGCAGTAAACAGGGAGGTAGCAATCAGCCCCAGCATTTT	CASSKQGGSNQPQHF
few	16	TRBV6-2/TRBV6-3	TRBJ1-5	TRBD1	TGTGCCAGCAGTTACTCCGGACAGGTGTACAATCAGCCCCAGCATTTT	CASSYSGQVYNQPQHF
many	12	TRBV7-9	TRBJ2-7	.	TGTGCCAGCAGGCTTCGTGACAGGGAGCAGTACTTC	CASRLRDREQYF
.	15	TRBV2	TRBJ2-7	TRBD2	TGTGCCAGCAGTAAGGGGACTAGCGGGAACTACGAGCAGTACTTC	CASSKGTSGNYEQYF
many	14	TRBV6-6	TRBJ2-5	TRBD2	TGTGCCAGCCGGGTAGCGGGAGAAAGAGAGACCCAGTACTTC	CASRVAGERETQYF
few	15	TRBV6-6	TRBJ1-2	.	TGTGCCAGCAGTTACGACCCGGAGGGCTTTGGTGGCTACACCTTC	CASSYDPEGFGGYTF
many	15	TRBV7-6	TRBJ1-1	TRBD1	TGTGCCAGCAGCATCCGGACAGGGACGAACACTGAAGCTTTCTTT	CASSIRTGTNTEAFF
.	15	TRBV20-1	TRBJ2-1	TRBD2	TGCAGTGCTAGAGTGGTAGCGGGGCACCACAATGAGCAGTTCTTC	CSARVVAGHHNEQFF
many	11	TRBV11-2	TRBJ1-4	.	TGTGCCAGCAGCTTAGATGAAAAACTGTTTTTT	CASSLDEKLFF
many	16	TRBV19	TRBJ2-1	TRBD2	TGTGCCAGTAGCCCAAGGCGGGGACTAGCTAACGCAGAGCAGTTCTTC	CASSPRRGLANAEQFF